The rows below give T cell receptor beta chains drawn from one sample of a study of OX40 agonist ivuxolimab in advanced cancers. TCRdb's copy holds only in-frame clones and misses some; the assay was immunoSEQ multiplex PCR. The profile shows fewer than 40,000 clones, around 90% of them singletons. The starting material was CD4+ or CD8+ T cells sorted from blood, obtained in a trial of the OX40 agonist ivuxolimab. These receptors were collected from an adult with an advanced solid tumor such as melanoma, head and neck, liver or kidney cancer. Each CDR3 is given with its conserved first and last residue. D genes are given only for firm matches. Some rows have no size entry. The others give once, few or many, or a class for an expanded clone.

cdr3_length clone_size j_call d_call v_call cdr3_aa cdr3_nt
12 . TRBJ2-7 . TRBV28 CASRGSTYEQYF TGTGCCAGCAGGGGGTCCACCTACGAGCAGTACTTC
13 . TRBJ2-3 . TRBV6-5 CASMGGGTDTQYF TGTGCCAGCATGGGGGGTGGCACAGATACGCAGTATTTT
14 . TRBJ1-1 . TRBV10-1 CASSEPRGSTEAFF TGCGCCAGCAGTGAGCCCCGGGGGAGCACTGAAGCTTTCTTT
13 . TRBJ1-2 . TRBV18 CASSSGSSYGYTF TGTGCCAGCTCAAGCGGGTCCTCTTATGGCTACACCTTC
15 . TRBJ2-2 . TRBV4-2 CASSRVGGPNGELFF TGTGCCAGCAGCCGGGTAGGGGGGCCGAACGGGGAGCTGTTTTTT
16 . TRBJ1-1 . TRBV5-5 CASSLDPYRVGTEAFF TGTGCCAGCAGCTTGGACCCCTACAGGGTTGGGACTGAAGCTTTCTTT
16 . TRBJ1-2 TRBD1 TRBV5-1 CASSSEPGQGGYGYTF TGCGCCAGCAGCTCAGAACCGGGACAGGGCGGCTATGGCTACACCTTC
14 . TRBJ2-7 . TRBV15 CATSRARGPYEQYF TGTGCCACCAGCAGAGCAAGGGGTCCCTACGAGCAGTACTTC
16 . TRBJ2-1 TRBD1 TRBV5-1 CASSLGGTGENNEQFF TGCGCCAGCAGCTTGGGAGGGACAGGGGAAAACAATGAGCAGTTCTTC
14 . TRBJ2-5 . TRBV7-9 CASSPLGVRETQYF TGTGCCAGCAGCCCTCTGGGTGTCCGAGAGACCCAGTACTTC
18 . TRBJ2-3 TRBD2 TRBV9 CASSPGLAGGSSTDTQYF TGTGCCAGCAGCCCGGGACTAGCGGGAGGCTCTAGCACAGATACGCAGTATTTT
15 . TRBJ2-6 TRBD1 TRBV28 CASSYRGSGANVLTF TGTGCCAGCAGTTACAGGGGCTCTGGGGCCAACGTCCTGACTTTC
13 . TRBJ1-2 . TRBV10-3 CAISGLGGLGYTF TGTGCCATCAGTGGATTGGGGGGGCTTGGCTACACCTTC
15 once TRBJ2-7 TRBD1 TRBV10-1 CASSDPGQVPYEQYF TGCGCCAGCAGTGACCCCGGACAGGTCCCCTACGAGCAGTACTTC
13 . TRBJ2-7 . TRBV28 CASWAGGAYEQYF TGTGCCAGTTGGGCGGGTGGTGCCTACGAGCAGTACTTC
14 . TRBJ2-5 TRBD1 TRBV7-9 CASSFGQGPRGQYF TGTGCCAGCAGCTTCGGACAGGGACCCCGTGGCCAGTACTTC